These T cell receptor beta chains were read from a single sample in a study of blood T cells in healthy people across ages. TCRdb used MiXCR to reprocess the 5' RACE reads, holding one entry per CDR3 protein. This sample carries around 1.1 million distinct CDR3 sequences, about two fifths of them seen once, and the ten largest clones take about an eighth. Sample: blood. These receptors were obtained from a man between 18 and 29 years old in good health. Each CDR3 is given with its conserved first and last residue. A D gene is named only where the DNA matches it firmly. Size tells how often a clone was seen (once, few, many) or the class of an expanded clone, and some rows leave it out.

>TRBJ2-1|TRBV27|NA|NA
TGTGCCAGCACCAAGGTTTCTCCCTTCAATGAGCAGTTCTTC
CASTKVSPFNEQFF
>TRBJ2-1|TRBV6-2/TRBV6-3|TRBD1|NA
TGTGCCAGCAGCACGGGACAGGGGCTTTACAATGAGCAGTTCTTC
CASSTGQGLYNEQFF
>TRBJ1-6|TRBV27|NA|NA
TGTGCCAGCAGTTTATCGAGGGGGACGGTGAATTCACCCCTCCACTTT
CASSLSRGTVNSPLHF
>TRBJ2-1|TRBV18|NA|few
TGTGCCAGTTCACCGGATGGGGCGGGCTCCTACAATGAGCAGTTCTTC
CASSPDGAGSYNEQFF
>TRBJ2-7|TRBV6-1|NA|NA
TGTGCCAGCAGTGAAGCCTCGGGTTACGACGAGCAGTACTTC
CASSEASGYDEQYF
>TRBJ2-2|TRBV11-1|NA|NA
TGTGCCAGCCGCGTGGATTGGGGAAAAAACACCGGGGAGCTGTTTTTT
CASRVDWGKNTGELFF
>TRBJ1-1|TRBV4-1|NA|few
TGCGCCAGCAGCCAAACCCCTATAGGTCGGGACACTGAAGCTTTCTTT
CASSQTPIGRDTEAFF
>TRBJ2-5|TRBV6-1|TRBD1|once
TGTGCCAGCAGTGATTCGACAGGGCCAAAAGAGGCCCAGTACTTC
CASSDSTGPKEAQYF
>TRBJ1-4|TRBV4-2|NA|NA
TGTGCCAGCAGCCAAGAGATAAGTGCGGGGGCCCTTGTGAAACTGTTTTTT
CASSQEISAGALVKLFF
>TRBJ1-2|TRBV7-9|TRBD1|NA
TGTGCCAGCAGCGGCCCGACAGGGGCTGGCTATGGCTACACCTTC
CASSGPTGAGYGYTF
>TRBJ1-6|TRBV6-6|NA|few
TGTGCCAGCAGTTCCCGGGTCCCAGATTCACCCCTCCACTTT
CASSSRVPDSPLHF
>TRBJ1-1|TRBV30|NA|NA
TGTGCCGTGGGACCGTTGAACACTGAAGCTTTCTTT
CAVGPLNTEAFF
>TRBJ2-1|TRBV4-3|NA|few
TGCGCCAGCAGCCAAGTTTCAGGGACTGAGCAGTTCTTC
CASSQVSGTEQFF
>TRBJ1-6|TRBV5-1|NA|once
TGCGCCAGCAGCTTGGGCGGGTCTACGCCAAATTCACCCCTCCACTTT
CASSLGGSTPNSPLHF
>TRBJ1-1|TRBV9|NA|few
TGTGCCAGCAGCGTAGCTGGGGGGACCACTGAAGCTTTCTTT
CASSVAGGTTEAFF
>TRBJ2-7|TRBV18|NA|NA
TGTGCCAGCTCACCACCTTCGCTCAACGAGCAGTACTTC
CASSPPSLNEQYF
>TRBJ2-1|TRBV7-9|NA|few
TGTGCCAGCAGCTTAGTTCGACTACGAGACAATGAGCAGTTCTTC
CASSLVRLRDNEQFF
>TRBJ2-1|TRBV7-2|NA|NA
TGTGCCAGCAGCCCTACCCCCGGGACACAATCCTACAATGAGCAGTTCTTC
CASSPTPGTQSYNEQFF
>TRBJ1-1|TRBV9|NA|NA
TGTGTCCGCAGCGTAGGGGTCAGGGAGAACACTGAAGCTTTCTTT
CVRSVGVRENTEAFF
>TRBJ1-1|TRBV27|NA|NA
TGTGCCAGCAGCCGCGCGGGCCGTGGCGGGGAAGCTTTCTTT
CASSRAGRGGEAFF
>TRBJ2-1|TRBV12-5|NA|NA
TGTGCTAGTGGCCCGGACGGTAACAATGAGCAGTTCTTC
CASGPDGNNEQFF
>TRBJ1-1|TRBV19|NA|NA
TGTGCCAGTAGTACGTGGGACACTGAAGCTTTCTTT
CASSTWDTEAFF
>TRBJ1-1|TRBV3-1|NA|many
TGTGCCAGCAGCCAAGAGAAAAACACTGAAGCTTTCTTT
CASSQEKNTEAFF
>TRBJ2-5|TRBV7-2|NA|few
TGTGCCAGCAGCTCAAAATACAGATCTCCCTCCGAGACCCAGTACTTC
CASSSKYRSPSETQYF
>TRBJ2-3|TRBV27|NA|many
TGTGCCAGCAGTTTATTAGGGGACCCCACAGATACGCAGTATTTT
CASSLLGDPTDTQYF
>TRBJ1-6|TRBV28|NA|NA
TGTGCCACCAGGCGACAGGTGTCTAAGTCACCCCTCCACTTT
CATRRQVSKSPLHF
>TRBJ2-3|TRBV12-3/TRBV12-4|NA|few
TGTGCCAGCAGCGAGTCGTCAATCAGACGACGCACAGATACGCAGTATTTT
CASSESSIRRRTDTQYF
>TRBJ2-1|TRBV4-2|TRBD2|NA
TGTGCCAGCAGCCTCCTAGAGCGGGGGGGCTTGGATGAGCAGTTCTTC
CASSLLERGGLDEQFF
>TRBJ1-6|TRBV20-1|TRBD1|NA
TGCAGTGCTAGTGAACAGGGGATCAGTTCACCCCTCCACTTT
CSASEQGISSPLHF
>TRBJ1-2|TRBV15|TRBD1|NA
TGTGCCACCAGCAGAACCGGGACAGATCATGGCTACACCTTC
CATSRTGTDHGYTF
>TRBJ1-2|TRBV2|NA|NA
TGTGCCAGCCTGGGCAAGAGTCTCTATGGCTACACCTTC
CASLGKSLYGYTF
>TRBJ2-2|TRBV4-1|TRBD1|NA
TGCGCCAGCAGCCAGACCGGACAGGGAGACACCGGGGAGCTGTTTTTT
CASSQTGQGDTGELFF
>TRBJ1-1|TRBV10-3|NA|few
TGTGCCATCAAGGAAGATCGGGGGACTGAAGCTTTCTTT
CAIKEDRGTEAFF
>TRBJ2-7|TRBV6-1|NA|NA
TGTGCCAGCAGTGTCTGGAGGGGCTCCTACGAGCAGTACTTC
CASSVWRGSYEQYF
>TRBJ2-3|TRBV3-1|TRBD2|NA
TGTGCCAGCAGCCAAAGAACCGTTCTCGTAGCGGGAGAGACAGATACGCAGTATTTT
CASSQRTVLVAGETDTQYF
>TRBJ1-5|TRBV5-5|NA|NA
TGTGCCAGCAGCTTGTTCGTGTCCTCGAGGCCCCAGCATTTT
CASSLFVSSRPQHF
>TRBJ2-1|TRBV29-1|NA|NA
TGCAGCGTTGAAAGTAATTCACCTTACAATGAGCAGTTCTTC
CSVESNSPYNEQFF
>TRBJ2-3|TRBV27|TRBD1|NA
TGTGCCAGCAGTTCCCGGGACAGACAAGGAGATACGCAGTATTTT
CASSSRDRQGDTQYF
>TRBJ2-5|TRBV28|NA|once
TGTGCCAGCAGCCAGACCGAGAGCCAAGAGACCCAGTACTTC
CASSQTESQETQYF
>TRBJ1-5|TRBV7-2|NA|many
TGTGCCAGCAGCTTAGAAGGACATACCAATCAGCCCCAGCATTTT
CASSLEGHTNQPQHF
>TRBJ1-6|TRBV12-3/TRBV12-4|NA|NA
TGTGCCAGCAGTGAATCCATCGACAGGAATAATTCACCCCTCCACTTT
CASSESIDRNNSPLHF
>TRBJ1-5|TRBV12-3/TRBV12-4|NA|NA
TGTGCCAGCAGTTATAGCGGGTGGGAGATCAGCAATCAGCCCCAGCATTTT
CASSYSGWEISNQPQHF
>TRBJ2-1|TRBV7-9|TRBD2|many
TGTGCCAGCAGCGGTCGGGAGGGTAGCTCCTACAATGAGCAGTTCTTC
CASSGREGSSYNEQFF
>TRBJ1-2|TRBV6-6|NA|NA
TGTGCCAGCAGTTACCAAGTCCCTGGCGGTGGCTACACCTTC
CASSYQVPGGGYTF
>TRBJ1-1|TRBV4-3|NA|many
TGCGCCAGCAGCCAAGAAGGGGCCCCCCGGACTGAAGCTTTCTTT
CASSQEGAPRTEAFF
>TRBJ1-2|TRBV3-1|TRBD1|NA
TGTGCCAGCAGCCGGACAGGGTCCGGCTATGGCTACACCTTC
CASSRTGSGYGYTF
>TRBJ2-7|TRBV10-3|TRBD2|NA
TGTGCCATCACTCCTTTAGCGGGGGGGGATTACAATGAGCAGTACTTC
CAITPLAGGDYNEQYF
>TRBJ1-2|TRBV27|NA|few
TGTGCCAGCAGTTTATCGGTAGGGAATGGCTACACCTTC
CASSLSVGNGYTF
>TRBJ2-3|TRBV4-3|NA|NA
TGCGCCGGCAGCCCGATGGGGACTAGCACAGATACGCAGTATTTT
CAGSPMGTSTDTQYF
>TRBJ2-3|TRBV12-5|TRBD1|NA
TGTGCTAGTGGCCCGGGACAGGGGGCGAGAGATACGCAGTATTTT
CASGPGQGARDTQYF
>TRBJ1-4|TRBV12-3/TRBV12-4|NA|NA
TGTGCCAGCAGTTTAGAACAGGAACCTGAAAAACTGTTTTTT
CASSLEQEPEKLFF
>TRBJ2-2|TRBV7-2|NA|NA
TGTGCCAGCAGCTTAGCAGTAGCCACCTCGAACACCGGGGAGCTGTTTTTT
CASSLAVATSNTGELFF
>TRBJ2-1|TRBV10-3|NA|NA
TGTGCCATCAGTGATCCCGCTGTTGAGGGCTACAATGAGCAGTTCTTC
CAISDPAVEGYNEQFF
>TRBJ2-6|TRBV13|NA|NA
TGTGCCAGCAGCTTAGAAGGCCGCTCTGGGGCCAACGTCCTGACTTTC
CASSLEGRSGANVLTF
>TRBJ1-2|TRBV29-1|NA|NA
NA
CSVGTGTGELGGYTF
>TRBJ2-1|TRBV20-1|TRBD1|many
TGCAGTTTCTCCGGGACAGACTCCTACAATGAGCAGTTCTTC
CSFSGTDSYNEQFF
>TRBJ1-5|TRBV7-2|NA|few
TGTGCCAGCAGCTTTAAGGTTGGCGATCAGCCCCAGCATTTT
CASSFKVGDQPQHF
>TRBJ1-2|TRBV12-3/TRBV12-4|TRBD1|few
TGTGCCAGCAGTTTAGTGGCCGGGGGGACAGAGTATGGCTACACCTTC
CASSLVAGGTEYGYTF
>TRBJ2-1|TRBV3-1|TRBD1|NA
TGTGCCAGCAGCCAAGAAGCAGGGGGTACTGAGCAGTTCTTC
CASSQEAGGTEQFF
>TRBJ2-4|TRBV7-2|NA|few
TGTGCCAGCAGCTTAGTACTTACAGGGGGGGGAGTCATTCAGTACTTC
CASSLVLTGGGVIQYF